The next 22 T cell receptor beta chains were all read from a single sample in a study of blood T cell repertoires in COVID-19. Assay used: immunoSEQ multiplex PCR; TCRdb lists only in-frame clones, some missing. The sample lists 200,000 or so clones, about four fifths occurring once. Sequencing was done on a sample of peripheral blood. The receptor source for this set is a woman aged 80 or older with COVID-19, enrolled during active disease.

The V gene is TRBV6-6, the J gene TRBJ2-7; D remains ambiguous. Trimming cost V 0 bases and J 1 base, with 13 bases left between them. This CDR3 contains 16 residues. From germline, CDR1 is MNHNY and CDR2 SVGAGI (reference sequence). CDR3 sequence (DNA): TGTGCCAGCAGTTACTCGAGGATGACGGTATCCTACGAGCAGTACTTC. The encoded protein is CASSYSRMTVSYEQYF.

The chain recombines TRBV5-4 with TRBJ2-3, with 9 bases identical to TRBD2. Trimming removed 5 bases from V and 3 bases from J; junction bases left unmatched: 7. CDR3 size: 15 residues. CDR1 and CDR2 (germline): SGHNT, YYREEE (reference sequence). CDR3: CASRGGLAGTDTQYF. CDR3 bases: TGTGCCAGCAGGGGGGGGCTAGCGGGAACAGATACGCAGTATTTT.

The chain uses TRBV21-1 and TRBJ1-5; TRBD1 is taken as the D call from the table, unchecked against the DNA. TRBV21-1 is classified as a pseudogene. The CDR3 is 16 residues long. The CDR3 sequence is CASSIVDRAINQPQHF. For the CDR3, the DNA is TGTGCCAGCAGCATTGTTGACAGGGCAATCAATCAGCCCCAGCATTTT.

The rearrangement uses TRBV20-1 and TRBJ1-2; D remains ambiguous. V lost 6 bases, J lost 3 bases, and 8 bases lay in between. Germline CDR1 reads DFQATT; CDR2 reads SNEGSKA (reference sequence). The CDR3 length is 11 residues. The CDR3 DNA sequence: TGCAGTGCCACTCCGCACTATGGCTACACCTTC. Protein sequence: CSATPHYGYTF.

This chain joins TRBV6-5 and TRBJ2-7, with D possibly TRBD2 on 5 matching bases. CDR3 size: 14 residues. Per the germline V gene, CDR1 is MNHEY and CDR2 is SVGAGI. Trimming took 2 bases from V and 7 from J, leaving 15 bases between them. The CDR3 here is CASSYQDLAWEQYF. In nucleotides, the CDR3 is TGTGCCAGCAGTTACCAGGATTTAGCGTGGGAGCAGTACTTC.

A few counts support this clone. The V call is TRBV6-5, the J call TRBJ1-5; 7 nucleotides match TRBD1. The V gene end was trimmed by 5 bases and the J gene end by 6 bases; junction bases not matched to a gene: 7. This CDR3 contains 14 residues. The germline V gene encodes CDR1 MNHEY and CDR2 SVGAGI. CDR3 sequence: CASSRTGEGQPQHF. In DNA form, the CDR3 reads TGTGCCAGCAGTAGAACAGGGGAAGGTCAGCCCCAGCATTTT.

V usage is TRBV5-8 and J usage is TRBJ1-2, with TRBD1 matching 7 bases. Losses at the gene ends were 2 bases for V and 8 bases for J; bases not matched to a gene: 6. CDR1 is SGHTS and CDR2 is YDEGEE in the germline V gene. This CDR3 is 13 amino acids long. Here the CDR3 DNA reads TGTGCCAGCAGCTTTTTTACAGGGGAGGGCTACACCTTC. It encodes CASSFFTGEGYTF.

The chain combines TRBV19 with TRBJ1-4, with TRBD1 as a possible D gene (5 bases). The germline V gene has CDR1 LNHDA and CDR2 SQIVND (reference sequence). Trimming shortened V by 1 base and J by 7 bases, and 10 bases separated the two germline ends. The CDR3 loop spans 14 amino acids. Here the CDR3 DNA reads TGTGCCAGTAGTATAGGGACACTTTTTGAAAAACTGTTTTTT. This encodes CASSIGTLFEKLFF.

The rearrangement joins TRBV7-3 to TRBJ1-1, with 8 bases fitting TRBD1. The germline gives CDR1 SGHTA, CDR2 FQGTGA. V trimming: 1 base; J trimming: 5 bases; junction bases outside the gene matches: 9. The CDR3 runs to 16 residues. The CDR3: CASSLMGRTGRTEAFF. DNA for the CDR3: TGTGCCAGCAGCTTAATGGGTCGGACAGGGCGGACTGAAGCTTTCTTT.

The CDR3 sequence is CASSERGNTEAFF. CDR3 DNA sequence: TGTGCCAGCAGTGAAAGGGGAAACACTGAAGCTTTCTTT. The chain couples TRBV2 to TRBJ1-1; weak D call: TRBD1 (5 bases). In germline, CDR1 is SNHLY, CDR2 FYNNEI. CDR3 length: 13 residues. Trimming removed 2 bases from V and 2 bases from J, with 6 bases in between.

This clone was seen only a few times. The chain couples TRBV28 to TRBJ1-3; D unresolved. Trimming took 4 bases from V and 0 from J, leaving 16 bases between them. The CDR3 contains 17 residues. Germline V gene data show CDR1 as MDHEN and CDR2 as SYDVKM. CDR3 coding DNA: TGTGCCAGCAGTTCCCGATCACAGTACCGCTCTGGAAACACCATATATTTT. This translates into CASSSRSQYRSGNTIYF.

The chain has TRBV5-6 and TRBJ2-5; 7 nucleotides align to TRBD1. Germline CDR1 SGHDT, CDR2 YYEEEE. Unmatched junction bases numbered 9, after V lost 2 bases and J lost 5 bases. This CDR3 is 15 amino acids long. The CDR3: CASSFGQGVWETQYF. The CDR3 coding sequence is TGTGCCAGCAGCTTCGGGCAGGGGGTTTGGGAGACCCAGTACTTC.

V and J are TRBV3-1 (or the pseudogene TRBV3-2) and TRBJ1-6; tentatively, D is TRBD1 (5 bases). The CDR3 spans 17 residues. Germline V gives CDR1 LGHDT, CDR2 YNNKEL (reference sequence). Trimming stripped 5 bases from V and 0 bases from J, with 14 bases between. The CDR3 loop reads CASSAHGGSSYNSPLHF. The DNA for the CDR3 is TGTGCCAGCAGCGCCCACGGGGGGAGCTCCTATAATTCACCCCTCCACTTT.

By frequency in the sample, this clone is medium-sized. The CDR3 nucleotides read TGTGCCATCAGTGATGCGTTAGCTGGAAACACCATATATTTT. It translates to CAISDALAGNTIYF. This rearrangement joins TRBV10-3 to TRBJ1-3; D ambiguous. The germline V gene encodes CDR1 ENHRY and CDR2 SYGVKD. The CDR3 consists of 14 residues. V lost 3 bases and J 2 bases, leaving 8 bases between the germline ends.

The chain employs TRBV6-5 and TRBJ2-7; 9 bases line up with TRBD2. The CDR3 contains 14 residues. V shed 8 bases, J shed 9 bases, and the junction held 14 bases outside the gene matches. Looked up from germline, CDR1 is MNHEY and CDR2 is SVGAGI. CDR3: CASSSGLAPQAQYF. CDR3 coding DNA: TGTGCCAGCTCTTCGGGACTAGCCCCACAAGCGCAGTACTTC.

This clone was found once. The rearrangement links TRBV28 to TRBJ2-5; 9 bases line up with TRBD1. The V gene's germline CDR1 is MDHEN and CDR2 SYDVKM. After removal of 6 bases from V and 5 bases from J, the junction contained 7 bases not matched to a gene. The CDR3 has 14 residues. CDR3: CASSGQGTWETQYF. The DNA for the CDR3 is TGTGCCAGCAGCGGACAGGGGACCTGGGAGACCCAGTACTTC.

V is TRBV9 and J is TRBJ1-1; 7 nucleotides agree with TRBD1. With 3 bases clipped from V and 1 base from J, the junction kept 6 bases outside the gene matches. Germline CDR1 SGDLS, CDR2 YYNGEE. This CDR3 region has 15 residues. The DNA for the CDR3 is TGTGCCAGCAGCGCTAGGGGGCTAGGGAACACTGAAGCTTTCTTT. Translating gives CASSARGLGNTEAFF.

This chain connects TRBV6-5 to TRBJ1-5; 7 bases match TRBD1. This CDR3 has 15 amino acids. Germline V gene lookup returns CDR1 MNHEY and CDR2 SVGAGI. V gave up 2 bases and J gave up 4 bases; unmatched junction bases: 5. The CDR3 loop is CASSYDREANQPQHF. The DNA for the CDR3 is TGTGCCAGCAGTTACGACAGGGAAGCAAATCAGCCCCAGCATTTT.

This clone was detected a few times. The rearrangement uses TRBV4-1 and TRBJ2-7; tentatively, D is TRBD2 (7 bases). The CDR3 runs to 15 residues. The germline gives CDR1 MGHRA, CDR2 YSYEKL. Trimming removed 4 bases at V and 3 bases at J, with 16 bases between. The CDR3 reads CASSPSGGGGYEQYF. For the CDR3, the DNA is TGCGCCAGCAGCCCAAGTGGGGGAGGGGGCTACGAGCAGTACTTC.

The CDR3 region has the DNA TGTGCCAGCAGTTTATCTCACGGCAGGGGGATCGGTGGCTACACCTTC. Translated, it gives CASSLSHGRGIGGYTF. The rearrangement links TRBV27 to TRBJ1-2, with 7 nucleotides matching TRBD1. The CDR3 extends over 16 amino acids. Germline trimming cut 0 bases from V and 7 bases from J; bases unmatched to any gene: 11. Germline values: CDR1 MNHEY, CDR2 SMNVEV (reference sequence).

This clone appeared a few times. Distinct nucleotide sequences in the sample also encode this CDR3. The CDR3 sequence is CASSLAGTGNTIYF. The DNA for the CDR3 is TGCGCCAGCAGCTTGGCTGGGACAGGAAACACCATATATTTT. The chain is built from TRBV5-1 and TRBJ1-3, with D possibly being TRBD1 (6 bases). Germline values: CDR1 SGHRS, CDR2 YFSETQ. V lost 0 bases and J lost 4, with 8 bases in between. The CDR3 has 14 residues.

The V call is TRBV3-1 (or the pseudogene TRBV3-2), the J call TRBJ1-3; TRBD1 might be the D (6 bases). CDR3 size: 14 residues. Germline V CDR1 and CDR2: LGHDT, YNNKEL (reference sequence). V gave up 2 bases and J gave up 4 bases, with 9 bases separating them. The CDR3 sequence: CASSQRQEGNTIYF. CDR3 sequence (DNA): TGTGCCAGCAGCCAACGACAGGAAGGAAACACCATATATTTT.